The 10 T cell receptor beta chains given below trace back to one sample, sequenced in a study of shared clonotypes between healthy human individuals. Here immunoSEQ multiplex PCR was the method, and the copy in TCRdb shows in-frame clones only, minus some. The data show 450,000 to 600,000 clones, with roughly 78% seen just once and 12% held by the top ten. Sequenced input: PBMCs. Receptor source: a woman in her forties in good health. Some clones in this sample may be carry-over from other donors' samples.

Ten or more counts support this clone. This rearrangement joins TRBV30 to TRBJ1-4; no clear D gene. Germline V gives CDR1 GTSNPN, CDR2 SVGIG (reference sequence). CDR3 length: 13 amino acids. Trimming removed 1 base at V and 8 bases at J, with 11 bases between. This CDR3 is CAWSEGLEEKLFF. DNA for the CDR3: TGTGCCTGGAGTGAAGGGTTGGAGGAAAAACTGTTTTTT. Full variable domain (missing parts from reference TRBV30 and TRBJ1-4): SQTIHQWPATLVQPVGSPLSLECTVEGTSNPNLYWYRQAAGRGLQLLFYSVGIGQISSEVPQNLSASRPQDRQFILSSKKLLLSDSGFYLCAWSEGLEEKLFFGSGTQLSVL.

V and J are TRBV4-3 and TRBJ2-3; a possible D gene is TRBD1 (5 bases). V was pared by 5 bases and J by 1 base, with 13 bases between. CDR3 size: 15 residues. Germline-derived CDR1 and CDR2 are LGHNA and YSLEER. The CDR3 protein is CASSLQDWGTDTQYF. In nucleotides, the CDR3 is TGCGCCAGCAGCTTACAGGATTGGGGCACAGATACGCAGTATTTT.

The rearrangement links TRBV16 to TRBJ2-1; D not resolved. The CDR3 runs to 13 residues. CDR1 is KGHSY, CDR2 FQNENV, per germline. V was clipped by 1 base and J by 4 bases, with 5 bases between them. The CDR3 bases are TGTGCCAGCAGCCAATTAGGGTACAATGAGCAGTTCTTC. As protein: CASSQLGYNEQFF. The full variable domain, rest sourced from reference TRBV16 and TRBJ2-1, is GEEVAQTPKHLVRGEGQKAKLYCAPIKGHSYVFWYQQVLKNEFKFLISFQNENVFDETGMPKERFSAKCLPNSPCSLEIQATKLEDSAVYFCASSQLGYNEQFFGPGTRLTVL.

The V and J genes are TRBV9 and TRBJ1-5; 9 nucleotides align to TRBD1. Looked up from germline, CDR1 is SGDLS and CDR2 is YYNGEE. V lost 2 bases, J lost 4 bases, and 7 bases stayed unmatched. This CDR3 contains 16 residues. Here the CDR3 reads CASSVHRDRENQPQHF. CDR3 nucleotides: TGTGCCAGCAGCGTCCACCGGGACAGGGAGAATCAGCCCCAGCATTTT.

The V gene is TRBV19, the J gene TRBJ2-2; D possibly uses TRBD1 or TRBD2 (5 bases each). The CDR3 runs 13 residues. V lost 3 bases and J lost 7, with 9 bases in between. The V gene's germline CDR1 is LNHDA and CDR2 SQIVND (reference sequence). In DNA, the CDR3 is TGTGCCAGTAGTATTCGGGGCCTCGGGGAGCTGTTTTTT. Translation: CASSIRGLGELFF.

This clone appeared a few times. This sequence joins TRBV28 and TRBJ2-7; D remains ambiguous. Germline CDR1 MDHEN, CDR2 SYDVKM. Deletions cut 6 bases from V and 3 bases from J, with 6 bases between. The CDR3 contains 11 residues. CDR3 residues: CASRRDYEQYF. DNA of the CDR3: TGTGCCAGCAGAAGAGACTACGAGCAGTACTTC.

V gene TRBV5-6 combines with J gene TRBJ2-3; D may correspond to TRBD1 or TRBD2 (6 bases each). This CDR3 spans 13 amino acids. Germline values: CDR1 SGHDT, CDR2 YYEEEE. Deletions cut 1 base from V and 4 bases from J, with 7 bases between. The CDR3 region is CASSLRGADTQYF. CDR3 sequence (DNA): TGTGCCAGCAGCTTGAGGGGGGCAGATACGCAGTATTTT.

This chain uses TRBV2 with TRBJ2-7; tentative D call: TRBD1 (5 bases). The CDR3 length is 11 residues. CDR1 and CDR2 from the germline V gene are SNHLY and FYNNEI. The CDR3 reads CGTRGRYEQYF. As DNA, the CDR3 is TGTGGGACAAGAGGACGATACGAGCAGTACTTC.

This clone was seen repeatedly, ten times or more. The rearrangement joins TRBV5-1 to TRBJ2-7; D ambiguous. Germline V lookup: CDR1 SGHRS, CDR2 YFSETQ. Trimming removed 0 bases from V and 0 bases from J, with 7 bases in between. The CDR3 has 14 residues. The CDR3 reads CASSLETSSYEQYF. Here the CDR3 DNA reads TGCGCCAGCAGCTTGGAGACGTCCTCCTACGAGCAGTACTTC.

This clone was seen a single time. This chain uses TRBV7-9 with TRBJ2-3; TRBD2 agrees at 9 bases. Germline loops: CDR1 SEHNR, CDR2 FQNEAQ (reference sequence). The CDR3 has 16 residues. V lost 0 bases, J lost 8 bases, and 9 bases stayed unmatched. The CDR3 coding sequence is TGTGCCAGCAGCTTAGCCCTAGCGGGATCATTGGGTACGCAGTATTTT. This codes for CASSLALAGSLGTQYF.